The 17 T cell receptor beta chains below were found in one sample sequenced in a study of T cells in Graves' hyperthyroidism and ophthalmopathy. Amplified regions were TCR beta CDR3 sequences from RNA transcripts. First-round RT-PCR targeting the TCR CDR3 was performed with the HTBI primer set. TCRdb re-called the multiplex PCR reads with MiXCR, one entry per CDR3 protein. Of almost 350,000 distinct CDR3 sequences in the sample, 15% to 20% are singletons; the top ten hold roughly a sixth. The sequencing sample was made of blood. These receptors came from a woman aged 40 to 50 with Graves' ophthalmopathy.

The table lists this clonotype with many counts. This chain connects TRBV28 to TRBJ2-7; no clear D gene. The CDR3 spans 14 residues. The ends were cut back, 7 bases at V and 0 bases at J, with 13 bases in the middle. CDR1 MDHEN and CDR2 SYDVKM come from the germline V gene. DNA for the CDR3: TGTGCCAGCAAGCAGGAAGGGAACTCCTACGAGCAGTACTTC. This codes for CASKQEGNSYEQYF.

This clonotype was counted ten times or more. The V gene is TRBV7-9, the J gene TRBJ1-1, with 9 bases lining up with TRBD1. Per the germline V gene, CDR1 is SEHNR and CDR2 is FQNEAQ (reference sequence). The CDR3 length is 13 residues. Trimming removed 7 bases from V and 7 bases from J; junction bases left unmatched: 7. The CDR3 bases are TGTGCCAGCAAAACAGGGGGCAGCGGTGAAGCTTTCTTT. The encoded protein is CASKTGGSGEAFF.

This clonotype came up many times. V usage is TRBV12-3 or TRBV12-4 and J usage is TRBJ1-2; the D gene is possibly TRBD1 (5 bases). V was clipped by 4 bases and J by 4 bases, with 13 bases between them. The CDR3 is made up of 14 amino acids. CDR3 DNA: TGTGCCAGCAGTTATGGGCAGGGCGCCTATGGCTACACCTTC. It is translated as CASSYGQGAYGYTF.

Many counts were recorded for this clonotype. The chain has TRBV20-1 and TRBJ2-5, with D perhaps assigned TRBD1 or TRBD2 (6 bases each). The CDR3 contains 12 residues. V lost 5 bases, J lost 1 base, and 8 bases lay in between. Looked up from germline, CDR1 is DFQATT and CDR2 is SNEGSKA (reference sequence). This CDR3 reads CSAGGLQETQYF. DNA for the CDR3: TGCAGTGCTGGGGGGCTCCAAGAGACCCAGTACTTC.

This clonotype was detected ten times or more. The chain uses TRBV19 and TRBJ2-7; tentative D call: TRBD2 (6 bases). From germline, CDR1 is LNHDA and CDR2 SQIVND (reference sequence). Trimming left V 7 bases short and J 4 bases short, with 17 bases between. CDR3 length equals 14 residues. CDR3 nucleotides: TGTGCCAGTAACCTCGGAGGGTACGGGTACGAGCAGTACTTC. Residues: CASNLGGYGYEQYF. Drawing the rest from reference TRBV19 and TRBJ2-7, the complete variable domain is DGGITQSPKYLFRKEGQNVTLSCEQNLNHDAMYWYRQDPGQGLRLIYYSQIVNDFQKGDIAEGYSVSREKKESFPLTVTSAQKNPTAFYLCASNLGGYGYEQYFGPGTRLTVT.

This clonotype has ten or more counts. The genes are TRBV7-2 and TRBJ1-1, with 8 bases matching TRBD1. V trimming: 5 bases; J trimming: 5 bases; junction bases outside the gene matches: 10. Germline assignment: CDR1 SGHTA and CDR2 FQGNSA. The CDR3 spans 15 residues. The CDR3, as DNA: TGTGCCAGCAGCGCTGACAGGGGTTCTTGGACTGAAGCTTTCTTT. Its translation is CASSADRGSWTEAFF.

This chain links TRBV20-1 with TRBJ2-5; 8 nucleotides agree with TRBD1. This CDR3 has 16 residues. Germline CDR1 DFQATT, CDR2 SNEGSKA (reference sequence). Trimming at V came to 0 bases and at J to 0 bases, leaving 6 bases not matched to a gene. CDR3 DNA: TGCAGTGCTAGAGATACGGACAGGGCCTACCAAGAGACCCAGTACTTC. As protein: CSARDTDRAYQETQYF.

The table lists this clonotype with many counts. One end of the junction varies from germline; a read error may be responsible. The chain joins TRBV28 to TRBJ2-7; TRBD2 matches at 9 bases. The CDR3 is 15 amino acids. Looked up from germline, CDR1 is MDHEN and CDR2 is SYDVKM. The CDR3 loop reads CASGLRREGLYEQYF. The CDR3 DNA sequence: TGTGCCAGCGGTTTACGGCGGGAGGGACTCTACGAGCAGTACTTC.

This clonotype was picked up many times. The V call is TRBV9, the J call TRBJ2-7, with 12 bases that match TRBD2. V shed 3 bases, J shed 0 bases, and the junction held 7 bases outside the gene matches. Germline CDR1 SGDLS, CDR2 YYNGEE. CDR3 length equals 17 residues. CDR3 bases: TGTGCCAGCAGCGCAGGACTAGCGGGAAGTAGCTCCTACGAGCAGTACTTC. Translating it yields CASSAGLAGSSSYEQYF.

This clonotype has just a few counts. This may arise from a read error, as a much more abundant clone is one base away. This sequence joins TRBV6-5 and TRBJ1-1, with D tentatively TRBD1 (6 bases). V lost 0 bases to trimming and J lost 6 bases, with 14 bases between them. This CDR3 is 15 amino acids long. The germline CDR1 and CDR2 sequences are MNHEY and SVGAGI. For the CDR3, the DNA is TGTGCCAGCAGTTACTCGAGACAGGCGCGCTCTGAAGCTTTCTTT. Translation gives CASSYSRQARSEAFF.

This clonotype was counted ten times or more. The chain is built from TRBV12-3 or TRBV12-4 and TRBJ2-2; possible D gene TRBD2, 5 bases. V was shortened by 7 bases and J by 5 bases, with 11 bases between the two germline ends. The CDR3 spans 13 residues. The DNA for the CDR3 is TGTGCCAGCACTACTGCGGGTACCGGGGAGCTGTTTTTT. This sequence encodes CASTTAGTGELFF.

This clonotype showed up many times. The CDR3 region has the DNA TGTGCCAGCAGCCTTAGGGGGATGAGCAATCAGCCCCAGCATTTT. It encodes CASSLRGMSNQPQHF. The V gene is TRBV6-5, the J gene TRBJ1-5; tentative D call: TRBD1 (6 bases). The V end was cut by 6 bases, the J end by 1 base, with 13 bases between. The CDR3 loop spans 15 amino acids. Germline CDR1 is MNHEY and CDR2 is SVGAGI.

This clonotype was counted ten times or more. CDR3 protein: CAWSVAGVSGEQYF. As DNA, the CDR3 is TGTGCCTGGAGTGTTGCGGGAGTTTCGGGGGAGCAGTACTTC. The chain couples TRBV30 to TRBJ2-7; TRBD2 matches 7 bases. V gave up 0 bases and J gave up 7 bases; unmatched junction bases: 9. Germline CDR1 is GTSNPN and CDR2 is SVGIG (reference sequence). This CDR3 has 14 amino acids.

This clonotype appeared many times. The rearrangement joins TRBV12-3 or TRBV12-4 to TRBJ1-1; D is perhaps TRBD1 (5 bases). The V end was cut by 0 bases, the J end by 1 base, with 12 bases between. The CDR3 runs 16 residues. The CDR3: CASSLAVTGRNTEAFF. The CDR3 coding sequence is TGTGCCAGCAGTTTAGCCGTAACAGGCCGGAACACTGAAGCTTTCTTT.

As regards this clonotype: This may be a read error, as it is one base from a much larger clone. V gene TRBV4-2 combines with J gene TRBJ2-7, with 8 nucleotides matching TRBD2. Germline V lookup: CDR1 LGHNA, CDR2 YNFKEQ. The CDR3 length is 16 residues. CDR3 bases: TGTGCCAACAGCCAAGATAAGCGGGAGACCCCCTACGAGCAGTACTTC. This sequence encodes CANSQDKRETPYEQYF.

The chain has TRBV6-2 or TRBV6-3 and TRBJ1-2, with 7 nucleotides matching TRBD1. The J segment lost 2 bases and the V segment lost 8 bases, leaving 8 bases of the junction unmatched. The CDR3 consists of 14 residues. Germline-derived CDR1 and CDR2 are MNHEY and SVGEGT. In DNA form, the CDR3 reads TGTGCCAGCGGACCGGGACAGAGGAACTATGGCTACACCTTC. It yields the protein CASGPGQRNYGYTF.

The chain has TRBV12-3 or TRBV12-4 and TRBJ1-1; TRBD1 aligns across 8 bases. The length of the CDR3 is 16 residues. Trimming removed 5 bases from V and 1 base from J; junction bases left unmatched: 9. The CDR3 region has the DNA TGTGCCAGCAGTCCAGGGCTAGACAGGGGGAACACTGAAGCTTTCTTT. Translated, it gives CASSPGLDRGNTEAFF.